This T cell receptor beta chain derives from a study of long-term antiretroviral therapy in people with HIV. The wider study: The study's earliest collections predate the 2015 immediate-ART recommendation by about a decade. Findings and caveats of the study: The study found that diversity rose after ART but stayed below transplant donor controls.

A word on this clone: Its antigen is not identified.

Without exception, participants with HIV were treated in the United States. CDR3 length: 17 amino acids. Germline V gene sequence: CDR1 SGHKS, CDR2 YYEKEE (reference sequence). The V end lost 4 bases, the J end lost 6 bases, and 22 bases lay between the germline ends. Investigators performed immunoSEQ version v3.0 at survey level. Using immunoSEQ multiplex PCR, the repertoire was profiled, and TCRdb retains in-frame clones only, with some absent. The sample has fewer than 30,000 clones, roughly 83% seen once; the top ten hold roughly 5%. The gene calls are TRBV5-5 and TRBJ2-2; perhaps TRBD2 as D (7 bases). The TCR was taken from a man aged 25-45 years with HIV. The specimen comprised unsorted PBMCs, sampled 0.7 years before starting antiretroviral therapy. The CDR3 nucleotides are TGTGCCAGCAGCCCCCTGGAGGGGGGGGCCTTTCCCGGGGAGCTGTTTTTT. Translation: CASSPLEGGAFPGELFF.